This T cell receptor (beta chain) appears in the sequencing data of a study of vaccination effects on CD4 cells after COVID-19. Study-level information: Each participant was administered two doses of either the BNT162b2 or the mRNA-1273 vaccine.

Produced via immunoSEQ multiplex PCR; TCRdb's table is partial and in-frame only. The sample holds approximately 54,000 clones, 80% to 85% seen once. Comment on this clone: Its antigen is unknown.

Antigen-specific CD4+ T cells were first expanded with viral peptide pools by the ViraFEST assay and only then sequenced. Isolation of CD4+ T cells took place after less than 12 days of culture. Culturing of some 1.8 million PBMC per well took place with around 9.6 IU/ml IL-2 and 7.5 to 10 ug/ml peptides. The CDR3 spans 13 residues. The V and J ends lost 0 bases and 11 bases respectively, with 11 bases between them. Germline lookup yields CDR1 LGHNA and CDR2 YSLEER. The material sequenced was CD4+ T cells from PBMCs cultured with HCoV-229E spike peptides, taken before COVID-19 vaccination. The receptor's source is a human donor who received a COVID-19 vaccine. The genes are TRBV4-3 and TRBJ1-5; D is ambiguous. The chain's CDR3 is CASSQDPHGAQHF. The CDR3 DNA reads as TGCGCCAGCAGCCAAGATCCCCACGGGGCCCAGCATTTT.